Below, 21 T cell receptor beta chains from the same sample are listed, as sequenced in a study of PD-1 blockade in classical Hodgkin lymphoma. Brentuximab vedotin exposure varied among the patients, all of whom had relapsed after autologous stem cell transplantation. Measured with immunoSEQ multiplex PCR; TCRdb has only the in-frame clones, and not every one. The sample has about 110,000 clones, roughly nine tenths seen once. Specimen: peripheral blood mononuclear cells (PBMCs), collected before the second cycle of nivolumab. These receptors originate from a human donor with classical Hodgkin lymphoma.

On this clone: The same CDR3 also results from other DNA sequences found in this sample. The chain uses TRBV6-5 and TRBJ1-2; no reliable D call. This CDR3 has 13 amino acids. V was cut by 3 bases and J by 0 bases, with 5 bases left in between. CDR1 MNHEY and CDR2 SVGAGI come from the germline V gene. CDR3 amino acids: CASSYFANYGYTF. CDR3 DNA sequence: TGTGCCAGCAGTTATTTCGCTAACTATGGCTACACCTTC.

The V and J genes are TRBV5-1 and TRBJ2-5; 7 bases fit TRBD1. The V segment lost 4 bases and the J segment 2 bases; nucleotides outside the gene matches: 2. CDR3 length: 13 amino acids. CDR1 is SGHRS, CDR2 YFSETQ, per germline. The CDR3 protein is CASSQGQQETQYF. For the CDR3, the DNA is TGCGCCAGCAGCCAGGGACAGCAAGAGACCCAGTACTTC. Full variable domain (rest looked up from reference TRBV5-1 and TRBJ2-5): KAGVTQTPRYLIKTRGQQVTLSCSPISGHRSVSWYQQTPGQGLQFLFEYFSETQRNKGNFPGRFSGRQFSNSRSEMNVSTLELGDSALYLCASSQGQQETQYFGPGTRLLVL.

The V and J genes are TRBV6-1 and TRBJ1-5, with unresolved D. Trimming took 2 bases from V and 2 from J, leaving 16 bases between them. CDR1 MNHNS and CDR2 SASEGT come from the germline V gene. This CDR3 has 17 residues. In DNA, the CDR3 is TGTGCCAGCAGTGAAAATTTCGGGGTCGAGGGCAATCAGCCCCAGCATTTT. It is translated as CASSENFGVEGNQPQHF.

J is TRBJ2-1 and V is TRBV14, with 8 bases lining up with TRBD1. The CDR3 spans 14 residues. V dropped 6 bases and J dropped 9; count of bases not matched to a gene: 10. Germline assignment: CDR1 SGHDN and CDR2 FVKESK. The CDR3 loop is CASSPRQGSAEQFF. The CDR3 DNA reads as TGTGCCAGCAGTCCGAGACAGGGGTCTGCTGAGCAGTTCTTC.

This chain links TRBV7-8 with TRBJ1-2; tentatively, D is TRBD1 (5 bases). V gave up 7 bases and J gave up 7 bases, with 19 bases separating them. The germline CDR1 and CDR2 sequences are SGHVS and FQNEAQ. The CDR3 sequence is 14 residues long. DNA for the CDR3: TGTGCCAGCACGCCTCTGGGGCCCCTTGGTGGCTACACCTTC. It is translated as CASTPLGPLGGYTF.

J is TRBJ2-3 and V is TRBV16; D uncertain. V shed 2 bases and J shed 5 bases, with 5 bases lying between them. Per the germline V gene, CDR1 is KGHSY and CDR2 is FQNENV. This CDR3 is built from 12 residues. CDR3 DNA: TGTGCCAGCAGCCAAGCGAGAGATACGCAGTATTTT. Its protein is CASSQARDTQYF.

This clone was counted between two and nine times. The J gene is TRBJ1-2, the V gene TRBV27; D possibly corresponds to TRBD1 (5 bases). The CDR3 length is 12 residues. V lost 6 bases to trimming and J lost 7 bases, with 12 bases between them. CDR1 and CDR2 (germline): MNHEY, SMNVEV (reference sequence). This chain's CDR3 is CASSYTGGGYTF. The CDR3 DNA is TGTGCCAGCAGCTACACCGGGGGTGGCTACACCTTC.

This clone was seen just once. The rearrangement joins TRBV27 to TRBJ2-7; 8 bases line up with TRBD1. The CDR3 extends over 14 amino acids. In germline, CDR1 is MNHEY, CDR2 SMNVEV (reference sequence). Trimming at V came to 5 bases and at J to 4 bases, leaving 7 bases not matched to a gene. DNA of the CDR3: TGTGCCAGCAGTATCCGGGACAGGTTTTACGAGCAGTACTTC. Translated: CASSIRDRFYEQYF.

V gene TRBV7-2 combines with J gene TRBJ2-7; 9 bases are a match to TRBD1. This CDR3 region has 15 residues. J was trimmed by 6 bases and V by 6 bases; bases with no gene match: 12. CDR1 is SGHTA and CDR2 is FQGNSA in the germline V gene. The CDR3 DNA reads TGTGCCAGCAGGCTCGGACCCGACAGGGGGGGCGAGCAGTACTTC. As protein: CASRLGPDRGGEQYF.

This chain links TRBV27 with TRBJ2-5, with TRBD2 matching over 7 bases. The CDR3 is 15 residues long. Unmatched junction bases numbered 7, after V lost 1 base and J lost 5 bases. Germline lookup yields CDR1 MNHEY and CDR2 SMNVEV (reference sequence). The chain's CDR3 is CASSLWTAGVETQYF. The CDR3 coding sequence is TGTGCCAGCAGTTTATGGACGGCGGGAGTGGAGACCCAGTACTTC.

CDR3 residues: CASSFYAQGSSGNTIYF. The CDR3 DNA reads TGCGCCAGCAGCTTTTACGCCCAAGGGTCCTCTGGAAACACCATATATTTT. The gene calls are TRBV5-1 and TRBJ1-3, with D uncertain. This CDR3 has 17 amino acids. Trimming stripped 2 bases from V and 0 bases from J, with 15 bases between. Germline CDR1 SGHRS, CDR2 YFSETQ. Full variable domain (remainder filled in from reference TRBV5-1 and TRBJ1-3): KAGVTQTPRYLIKTRGQQVTLSCSPISGHRSVSWYQQTPGQGLQFLFEYFSETQRNKGNFPGRFSGRQFSNSRSEMNVSTLELGDSALYLCASSFYAQGSSGNTIYFGEGSWLTVV.

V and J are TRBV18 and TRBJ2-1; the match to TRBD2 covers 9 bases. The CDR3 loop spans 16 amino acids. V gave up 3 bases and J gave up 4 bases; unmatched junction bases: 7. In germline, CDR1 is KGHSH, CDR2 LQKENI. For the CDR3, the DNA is TGTGCCAGCTCACCTCCGACTAGCGGAGCGTACAATGAGCAGTTCTTC. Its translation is CASSPPTSGAYNEQFF.

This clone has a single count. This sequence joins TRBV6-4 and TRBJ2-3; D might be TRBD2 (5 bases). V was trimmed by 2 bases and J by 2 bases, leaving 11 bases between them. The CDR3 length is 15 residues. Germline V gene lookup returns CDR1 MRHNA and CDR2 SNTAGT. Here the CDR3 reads CASSDREFSTDTQYF. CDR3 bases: TGTGCCAGCAGTGACAGGGAGTTTTCCACAGATACGCAGTATTTT.

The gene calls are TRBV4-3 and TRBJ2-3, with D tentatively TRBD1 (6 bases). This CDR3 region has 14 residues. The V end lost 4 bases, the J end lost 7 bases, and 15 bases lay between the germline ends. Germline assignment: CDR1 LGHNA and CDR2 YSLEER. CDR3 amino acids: CASSPTQGPNTQYF. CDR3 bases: TGCGCCAGCAGCCCTACACAGGGACCAAATACGCAGTATTTT.

CDR3 bases: TGTGCCACCAGCAGAGATAAGGGTTTAGCGGGGGTCACCGGGGAGCTGTTTTTT. Amino acid sequence: CATSRDKGLAGVTGELFF. V usage is TRBV15 and J usage is TRBJ2-2, with 9 bases that match TRBD2. CDR3 length equals 18 residues. With 0 bases clipped from V and 4 bases from J, the junction kept 9 bases outside the gene matches. Germline loops: CDR1 LNHNV, CDR2 YYDKDF (reference sequence).

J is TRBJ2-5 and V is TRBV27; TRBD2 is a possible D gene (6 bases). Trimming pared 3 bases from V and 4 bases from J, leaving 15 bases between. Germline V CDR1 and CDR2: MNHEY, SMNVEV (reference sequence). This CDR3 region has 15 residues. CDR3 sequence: CASSLGRGRGETQYF. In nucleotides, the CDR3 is TGTGCCAGCAGTTTGGGACGGGGGAGAGGAGAGACCCAGTACTTC.

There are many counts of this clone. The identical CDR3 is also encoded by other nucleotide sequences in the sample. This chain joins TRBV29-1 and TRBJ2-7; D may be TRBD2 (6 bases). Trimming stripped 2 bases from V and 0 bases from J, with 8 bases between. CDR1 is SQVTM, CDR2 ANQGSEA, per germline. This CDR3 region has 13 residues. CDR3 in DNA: TGCAGCGTTGAAACCGGGAGCTCCTACGAGCAGTACTTC. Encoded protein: CSVETGSSYEQYF.

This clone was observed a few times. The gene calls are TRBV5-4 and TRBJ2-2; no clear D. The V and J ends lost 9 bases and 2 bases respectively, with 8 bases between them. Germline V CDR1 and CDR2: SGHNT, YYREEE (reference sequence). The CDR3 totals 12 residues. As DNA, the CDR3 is TGTGCCACCATGGGAAACACCGGGGAGCTGTTTTTT. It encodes CATMGNTGELFF.

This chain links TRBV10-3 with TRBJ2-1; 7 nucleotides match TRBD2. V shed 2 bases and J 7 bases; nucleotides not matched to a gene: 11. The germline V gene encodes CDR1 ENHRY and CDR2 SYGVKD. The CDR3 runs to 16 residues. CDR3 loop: CAISEPMGGRSNEQFF. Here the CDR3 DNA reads TGTGCCATCAGTGAGCCCATGGGGGGGAGGAGTAATGAGCAGTTCTTC.

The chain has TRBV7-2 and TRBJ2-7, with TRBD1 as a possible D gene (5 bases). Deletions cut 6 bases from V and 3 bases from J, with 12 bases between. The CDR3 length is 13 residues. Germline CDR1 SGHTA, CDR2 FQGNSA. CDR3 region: CASRAGPVYEQYF. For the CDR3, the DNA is TGTGCCAGCAGGGCAGGGCCAGTCTACGAGCAGTACTTC. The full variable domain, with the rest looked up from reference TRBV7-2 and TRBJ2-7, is GAGVSQSPSNKVTEKGKDVELRCDPISGHTALYWYRQSLGQGLEFLIYFQGNSAPDKSGLPSDRFSAERTGGSVSTLTIQRTQQEDSAVYLCASRAGPVYEQYFGPGTRLTVT.

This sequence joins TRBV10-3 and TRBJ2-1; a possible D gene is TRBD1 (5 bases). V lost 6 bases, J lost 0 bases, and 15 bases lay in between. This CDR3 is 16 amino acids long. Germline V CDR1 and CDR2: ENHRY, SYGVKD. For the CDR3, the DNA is TGTGCCATCAGGGAATTTGACAGAAGCTCCTACAATGAGCAGTTCTTC. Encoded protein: CAIREFDRSSYNEQFF.